This entry concerns a single T cell receptor beta chain. Its antigen has not been determined. No base-level quality is on record; no much larger clone is a single base apart. Each collaborating institution followed its own protocols to collect whole blood in K2EDTA tubes. For TCRbeta analysis, collaborator samples were shipped as frozen whole blood, as isolated PBMCs, or as DNA extracted from either sample type. Via the germline V gene, CDR1 is SGDLS and CDR2 YYNGEE. The CDR3 spans 14 residues, from the cysteine through the phenylalanine. The kept DNA is CDR3 alone, 42 bases in frame from the first base. V loses 0 bases, J loses 6 bases, and the germline ends lie 13 bases apart. TCRbeta CDR3 regions were amplified from genomic DNA using the immunoSEQ Assay, a bias-controlled multiplex PCR. As for the authors' bioinformatics: The number of nucleated cells in each sample was estimated from the amplification of reference gene primers within the assay. To quantify the absolute abundance of each unique TCRbeta CDR3 rearrangement, sequence reads were collapsed and filtered. For each sample, productive Simpson clonality was calculated by taking the square root of Simpson's diversity index across productive rearrangements. In its TCRdb copy, this immuneACCESS table keeps in-frame sequences only and misses some clones. Where compared with another copy, unresolved V genes explain less than half of these, and the others have no known cause. The D gene and trimming were derived from the DNA, and the V and J assignments and clone size from that table. In all, the sample holds around 50,000 clones, and 84% of those were seen once. 7.6% of the sample rests with the top ten.

This entry belongs to a study of blood T cell repertoires in COVID-19 (dated by TCRdb to the early 2020s). Describing the broader study: The collaborator samples originated in the United States, Italy and Spain and spanned the acute and convalescent phases of COVID-19. The prospective study material was composed of cDNA or gDNA derived from T cells, B-cell-depleted T cells, or PBMCs. The dataset comprised deeply sampled blood TCRbeta repertoires from subjects exposed to, actively infected with, or recovered from COVID-19. The repertoires were made available in a free public database intended to serve as a resource for research on the immune response to SARS-CoV-2. Samples were obtained from the ongoing ImmuneRACE study (first 160 participants) and from 1,200 or so subjects provided by 6 global collaborators. A de-identified subject ID, COVID-19 status, age in years and sex were almost always included in the sample metadata. HLA class I and class II types, where available, came from metadata supplied by the sample provider rather than from assay-based typing.

What the authors observed across the whole study: The quantity of clinical and demographic metadata differed by source and by participant and was supplied without curation.

The sequence was obtained from a human donor in a cohort sampled during active COVID-19. The chain is made from TRBV9 and TRBJ2-7, with no confident D gene call. Sequencing was performed on peripheral blood. The DNA reads TGTGCCAGCAGCGTAGAAAGCCATTCGGGCGAGCAGTACTTC. The resulting protein is CASSVESHSGEQYF.